The next 9 T cell receptor beta chains were all read from a single sample in a study of blood T cell repertoires in COVID-19. Profiled with immunoSEQ multiplex PCR; TCRdb holds only in-frame clones, not every one. This sample has about 130,000 clones; around 85% occur once, and the top ten carry around 3.3%. The sample consisted of peripheral blood. Every receptor here comes from a woman of 80 years or more with COVID-19, enrolled during active disease.

This clone was detected a few times. V and J are TRBV5-1 and TRBJ2-7; D call uncertain. CDR1 is SGHRS and CDR2 is YFSETQ in the germline V gene. CDR3 length: 14 amino acids. V was clipped by 0 bases and J by 0 bases, with 7 bases between them. Here the CDR3 reads CASSLDALSYEQYF. The CDR3 bases are TGCGCCAGCAGCTTGGATGCGCTCTCCTACGAGCAGTACTTC.

V gene TRBV6-5 combines with J gene TRBJ1-2; no definite D call. CDR1 MNHEY and CDR2 SVGAGI come from the germline V gene. This CDR3 is built from 13 residues. V lost 0 bases and J lost 4, with 6 bases in between. The CDR3 DNA is TGTGCCAGCAGTTACTCACTTATCTATGGCTACACCTTC. It codes for CASSYSLIYGYTF.

This clone was recorded a few times. V usage is TRBV21-1 and J usage is TRBJ2-7; TRBD2, as called in the table, went unchecked against the DNA. TRBV21-1 is classified as a pseudogene. CDR3 size: 14 residues. The CDR3 DNA follows: TGTGCCAGCAGCATCAGCGGGAGTCGAGACGAGCAGTACTTC. It yields the protein CASSISGSRDEQYF.

The V and J genes are TRBV12-5 and TRBJ2-2; 7 nucleotides line up with TRBD2. Germline CDR1 reads LGHNT; CDR2 reads FRNRAP. The CDR3 length is 13 residues. With 4 bases clipped from V and 4 bases from J, the junction kept 0 bases outside the gene matches. The CDR3 region is CASGWGGTGELFF. Written as DNA, the CDR3 is TGTGCTAGTGGTTGGGGGGGCACCGGGGAGCTGTTTTTT.

The V gene is TRBV6-2 or TRBV6-3, the J gene TRBJ1-1; a weak D match, TRBD1 (5 bases). Trimming cost V 1 base and J 8 bases, with 8 bases left between them. Per germline, CDR1 MNHEY and CDR2 SVGEGT. This CDR3 comprises 12 residues. The CDR3 region is CASSYYQGEAFF. CDR3 coding DNA: TGTGCCAGCAGTTACTATCAGGGCGAAGCTTTCTTT.

This clone was seen just once. The chain is built from TRBV5-1 and TRBJ2-1, with 15 bases lining up with TRBD2. Per germline, CDR1 SGHRS and CDR2 YFSETQ. The CDR3 loop spans 17 amino acids. The J segment lost 0 bases and the V segment lost 3 bases, leaving 1 base of the junction unmatched. The CDR3 loop is CASSWTSGRGSYNEQFF. CDR3 sequence (DNA): TGCGCCAGCAGCTGGACTAGCGGGAGGGGCTCCTACAATGAGCAGTTCTTC.

The gene calls are TRBV27 and TRBJ1-6, with 7 bases that match TRBD1. This CDR3 contains 16 residues. Germline CDR1 and CDR2: MNHEY and SMNVEV (reference sequence). The J segment lost 9 bases and the V segment lost 3 bases, leaving 11 bases of the junction unmatched. The CDR3 here is CASSLGQPSGFSPLHF. CDR3 in DNA: TGTGCCAGCAGTTTGGGACAGCCGAGTGGGTTTTCACCCCTCCACTTT.

The rearrangement links TRBV5-1 to TRBJ2-7, with TRBD2 identical over 7 bases. Looked up from germline, CDR1 is SGHRS and CDR2 is YFSETQ. The CDR3 has 11 amino acids. The junction had 3 bases not matched to a gene; V was cut back by 0 bases and J by 12 bases. CDR3 in amino acids: CASSLGGSWYF. The CDR3 DNA reads as TGCGCCAGCAGCTTGGGCGGGAGTTGGTACTTC. The whole variable domain, remainder taken from reference TRBV5-1 and TRBJ2-7, is KAGVTQTPRYLIKTRGQQVTLSCSPISGHRSVSWYQQTPGQGLQFLFEYFSETQRNKGNFPGRFSGRQFSNSRSEMNVSTLELGDSALYLCASSLGGSWYFGPGTRLTVT.

The chain has TRBV7-2 and TRBJ2-7; 11 nucleotides match TRBD2. Germline-derived CDR1 and CDR2 are SGHTA and FQGNSA. The CDR3 contains 15 residues. The ends lost 4 bases at V and 3 bases at J; junction bases unmatched: 5. CDR3 sequence (DNA): TGTGCCAGCAGCTGGCTCGGGACTAGCGGCTACGAGCAGTACTTC. Its translation: CASSWLGTSGYEQYF. Looking up the rest from reference TRBV7-2 and TRBJ2-7 gives the full variable domain: GAGVSQSPSNKVTEKGKDVELRCDPISGHTALYWYRQSLGQGLEFLIYFQGNSAPDKSGLPSDRFSAERTGGSVSTLTIQRTQQEDSAVYLCASSWLGTSGYEQYFGPGTRLTVT.